The next 20 T cell receptor beta chains were all read from a single sample in a study of shared clonotypes between healthy human individuals. Repertoires were generated with immunoSEQ multiplex PCR, while TCRdb's copy carries only in-frame clones and drops some. The sample has roughly 700,000 clones, 74% seen once; the top ten hold 1.5% to 2%. The sequencing sample was made of memory CD4+ T cells sorted from blood. Subset meaning: CD45RA-negative fraction. The receptors were gathered from a woman in her thirties in good health.

This clone was detected only once. V gene TRBV5-4 combines with J gene TRBJ2-3; D gene ambiguous. Germline V lookup: CDR1 SGHNT, CDR2 YYREEE (reference sequence). The CDR3 is made up of 14 amino acids. V dropped 0 bases and J dropped 0 bases, with 5 bases sitting between them. CDR3 sequence reads: CASSLELSTDTQYF. CDR3 nucleotides: TGTGCCAGCAGCTTGGAGCTCAGCACAGATACGCAGTATTTT.

In this sample, this clone turned up many times. The same CDR3 arises from other DNA sequences in this sample as well. The chain carries TRBV2 and TRBJ2-7, with 8 bases fitting TRBD1. CDR3 length: 14 residues. Germline V gives CDR1 SNHLY, CDR2 FYNNEI. After removal of 3 bases from V and 2 bases from J, the junction contained 3 bases not matched to a gene. The CDR3 is CASSEDRAPYEQYF. CDR3 bases: TGTGCCAGCAGTGAGGACAGGGCCCCCTACGAGCAGTACTTC.

The chain couples TRBV19 to TRBJ1-4, with TRBD1 matching 11 bases. Germline trimming cut 6 bases from V and 7 bases from J; bases unmatched to any gene: 7. The CDR3 runs 15 residues. Germline CDR1 and CDR2: LNHDA and SQIVND (reference sequence). The CDR3 DNA follows: TGTGCCAGTAGGATCAGGACAGGGGGCCTTGAAAAACTGTTTTTT. Protein: CASRIRTGGLEKLFF.

This clone has more than one count but fewer than ten. V and J are TRBV5-4 and TRBJ2-6, with 12 positions matching TRBD1. Germline CDR1 SGHNT, CDR2 YYREEE (reference sequence). CDR3 size: 17 residues. Trimming cost V 5 bases and J 3 bases; bases outside gene matches: 6. CDR3 in DNA: TGTGCCAGCAGTGGGGACAGGGGGCTGCTTGGGGCCAACGTCCTGACTTTC. Amino acids: CASSGDRGLLGANVLTF.

The gene calls are TRBV6-6 and TRBJ1-2; 12 nucleotides align to TRBD1. This CDR3 is built from 16 residues. From germline, CDR1 is MNHNY and CDR2 SVGAGI (reference sequence). V lost 5 bases, J lost 3 bases, and 7 bases stayed unmatched. CDR3 region: CASSGDRGRRYYGYTF. DNA of the CDR3: TGTGCCAGCAGTGGGGACAGGGGGCGGCGGTACTATGGCTACACCTTC.

V gene TRBV5-1 combines with J gene TRBJ2-1; D is perhaps TRBD1 or TRBD2 (5 bases each). Germline CDR1 is SGHRS and CDR2 is YFSETQ. V lost 4 bases, J lost 5 bases, and 16 bases lay in between. The CDR3 extends over 15 amino acids. The CDR3 bases are TGCGCCAGCAGCCTGGGACCAGATCTGGACAATGAGCAGTTCTTC. It codes for CASSLGPDLDNEQFF.

This sequence joins TRBV11-2 and TRBJ2-3, with TRBD2 as a possible D gene (6 bases). V lost 3 bases, J lost 2 bases, and 9 bases lay in between. Germline V lookup: CDR1 SGHAT, CDR2 FQNNGV. The CDR3 consists of 14 residues. CDR3 loop: CASSFGRTTDTQYF. The CDR3 DNA is TGTGCCAGCAGCTTCGGGAGAACCACAGATACGCAGTATTTT.

The chain couples TRBV7-2 to TRBJ1-5; D is ambiguous. The germline V gene has CDR1 SGHTA and CDR2 FQGNSA. The V end was cut by 1 base, the J end by 4 bases, with 11 bases between. This CDR3 is 15 amino acids long. The CDR3 DNA sequence: TGTGCCAGCAGCTTAGTTAAGTCCCCAAATCAGCCCCAGCATTTT. Translation gives CASSLVKSPNQPQHF.

In the case of this clone: In the same sample, other DNA sequences code for this CDR3. The chain is built from TRBV7-9 and TRBJ2-5, with 9 bases fitting TRBD2. Per the germline V gene, CDR1 is SEHNR and CDR2 is FQNEAQ (reference sequence). CDR3 length: 14 residues. Losses at the gene ends were 0 bases for V and 5 bases for J; bases not matched to a gene: 1. The CDR3 coding sequence is TGTGCCAGCAGCTTAGCGCGGGGGGGTGAGACCCAGTACTTC. Its protein product is CASSLARGGETQYF. Filled out from reference TRBV7-9 and TRBJ2-5, the complete variable domain reads DTGVSQNPRHKITKRGQNVTFRCDPISEHNRLYWYRQTLGQGPEFLTYFQNEAQLEKSRLLSDRFSAERPKGSFSTLEIQRTEQGDSAMYLCASSLARGGETQYFGPGTRLLVL.

The chain carries TRBV27 and TRBJ2-7; perhaps TRBD2 as D (6 bases). The CDR3 spans 15 residues. V lost 7 bases, J lost 4 bases, and 20 bases lay in between. In germline, CDR1 is MNHEY, CDR2 SMNVEV (reference sequence). In DNA form, the CDR3 reads TGTGCCAGCACGCGGGACTCTCCACTCCAATACGAGCAGTACTTC. Encoded protein: CASTRDSPLQYEQYF.

This clone was detected only a few times. The genes are TRBV28 and TRBJ1-2; 7 positions match TRBD1. The germline V gene encodes CDR1 MDHEN and CDR2 SYDVKM. V gave up 7 bases and J gave up 4 bases; unmatched junction bases: 15. CDR3 length: 16 amino acids. The CDR3 DNA reads TGTGCCAGCAACCCCCCCGTGGAGGGGGCAAGCTATGGCTACACCTTC. Its translation is CASNPPVEGASYGYTF.

The chain couples TRBV2 to TRBJ2-5, with no clear D. This CDR3 spans 12 amino acids. V was trimmed by 6 bases and J by 5 bases, leaving 10 bases between them. Germline CDR1 SNHLY, CDR2 FYNNEI. CDR3: CASSLQGETQYF. The CDR3 nucleotides read TGTGCCAGCAGCCTCCAAGGGGAGACCCAGTACTTC.

Written as DNA, the CDR3 is TGTGCCAGTACCCGACAGGGCCAGGTCTCTGGAAACACCATATATTTT. Its protein product is CASTRQGQVSGNTIYF. The chain combines TRBV19 with TRBJ1-3; TRBD1 agrees at 7 bases. V dropped 7 bases and J dropped 0; count of bases not matched to a gene: 9. The germline V gene has CDR1 LNHDA and CDR2 SQIVND (reference sequence). The CDR3 contains 16 residues.

In the case of this clone: Other DNA sequences in the sample encode the same CDR3. CDR3 sequence reads: CASSLARNTEAFF. The CDR3, as DNA: TGCGCCAGCAGCTTGGCACGGAACACTGAAGCTTTCTTT. The chain uses TRBV5-1 and TRBJ1-1; D call uncertain. Germline V gene sequence: CDR1 SGHRS, CDR2 YFSETQ. The CDR3 runs 13 residues. Trimming cost V 0 bases and J 1 base, with 4 bases left between them.

V gene TRBV6-1 combines with J gene TRBJ2-7; 11 bases line up with TRBD2. Germline V lookup: CDR1 MNHNS, CDR2 SASEGT. Trimming cost V 2 bases and J 7 bases; bases outside gene matches: 4. The CDR3 is 14 amino acids. The CDR3 is CASSEWGLAVEQYF. The CDR3 DNA reads TGTGCCAGCAGTGAATGGGGACTAGCGGTTGAGCAGTACTTC.

This clone has only a few counts. The chain has TRBV28 and TRBJ2-3; D might be TRBD1 (6 bases). This CDR3 has 17 residues. Germline values: CDR1 MDHEN, CDR2 SYDVKM. With 4 bases removed from V and 3 bases from J, the gap between germline ends came to 20 bases. CDR3 loop: CASSSNQGTLLTDTQYF. DNA of the CDR3: TGTGCCAGCAGTTCCAACCAGGGGACCCTCCTAACAGATACGCAGTATTTT.

This clone was detected once. This rearrangement joins TRBV19 to TRBJ2-2; D assignment may be TRBD1 or TRBD2 (5 bases each). The CDR3 has 17 amino acids. CDR1 LNHDA and CDR2 SQIVND come from the germline V gene (reference sequence). V was pared by 6 bases and J by 6 bases, with 23 bases between. CDR3 region: CASSTTGGPLGAGELFF. The DNA of the CDR3 is TGTGCCAGTAGCACTACAGGAGGTCCCCTAGGGGCCGGGGAGCTGTTTTTT.

The gene calls are TRBV6-4 and TRBJ1-5, with 8 bases lining up with TRBD1. Trimming removed 7 bases from V and 7 bases from J; junction bases left unmatched: 3. Germline-derived CDR1 and CDR2 are MRHNA and SNTAGT. CDR3 length: 12 residues. CDR3 DNA sequence: TGTGCCAGCATGGACAGGGACCAGCCCCAGCATTTT. Protein sequence: CASMDRDQPQHF.

The rearrangement links TRBV19 to TRBJ1-3; no firm D call. Trimming stripped 5 bases from V and 9 bases from J, with 20 bases between. CDR1 and CDR2 (germline): LNHDA, SQIVND (reference sequence). CDR3 size: 15 residues. Here the CDR3 reads CASSPRPESDPTIYF. CDR3 coding DNA: TGTGCCAGTAGTCCCCGACCTGAGTCGGATCCCACCATATATTTT.

V gene TRBV7-2 combines with J gene TRBJ2-1, with D possibly matching TRBD2 (6 bases). The CDR3 runs to 16 residues. Trimming pared 5 bases from V and 0 bases from J, leaving 14 bases between. Germline V gives CDR1 SGHTA, CDR2 FQGNSA. In DNA, the CDR3 is TGTGCCAGCAGCCTTTTAGCGGAGAGCTCCTACAATGAGCAGTTCTTC. It specifies CASSLLAESSYNEQFF. Drawing the rest from reference TRBV7-2 and TRBJ2-1, the complete variable domain is GAGVSQSPSNKVTEKGKDVELRCDPISGHTALYWYRQSLGQGLEFLIYFQGNSAPDKSGLPSDRFSAERTGGSVSTLTIQRTQQEDSAVYLCASSLLAESSYNEQFFGPGTRLTVL.